This TCR beta chain derives from a study of cytomegalovirus exposure and HLA in healthy donors. Study-wide context: Early released data had about 85 million unique TCRs, all coming from HLA-typed donors.

As to this clone: The antigen is not known.

Study conclusions and caveats: Investigators reported more than 150 TCR beta chains as tied to cytomegalovirus. Most CMV-associated TCR beta chains were later found to appear HLA-restricted.

PCR primers comprised 60 Vbeta and 13 Jbeta primers. Only in-frame clones appear in the TCRdb table, and some are missing; sequencing was by immunoSEQ multiplex PCR. The table lists some 110,000 clones, 75% to 85% of them singletons. Per the germline V gene, CDR1 is SNHLY and CDR2 is FYNNEI. There are 15 residues in the CDR3. V was pared by 6 bases and J by 6 bases, with 20 bases between. The sequence was collected from a man aged 50 or older in good health and CMV-seronegative. The chain has TRBV2 and TRBJ1-1, with D maybe TRBD1 (6 bases). The specimen was PBMCs. The CDR3: CASSASRDTRSEAFF. The DNA of the CDR3 is TGTGCCAGCAGCGCTAGCCGGGACACAAGGTCTGAAGCTTTCTTT.